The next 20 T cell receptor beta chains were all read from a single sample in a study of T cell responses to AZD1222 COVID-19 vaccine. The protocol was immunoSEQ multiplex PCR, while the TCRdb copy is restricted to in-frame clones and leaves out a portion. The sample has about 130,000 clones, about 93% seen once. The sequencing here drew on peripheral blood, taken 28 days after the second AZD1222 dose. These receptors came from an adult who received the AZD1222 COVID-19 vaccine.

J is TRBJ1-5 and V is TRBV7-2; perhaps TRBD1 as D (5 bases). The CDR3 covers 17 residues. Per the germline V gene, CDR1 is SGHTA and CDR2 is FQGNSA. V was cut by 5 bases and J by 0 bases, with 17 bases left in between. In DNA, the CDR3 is TGTGCCAGCAGCCCCCGGGGCAGATTAGATAGCAATCAGCCCCAGCATTTT. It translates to CASSPRGRLDSNQPQHF.

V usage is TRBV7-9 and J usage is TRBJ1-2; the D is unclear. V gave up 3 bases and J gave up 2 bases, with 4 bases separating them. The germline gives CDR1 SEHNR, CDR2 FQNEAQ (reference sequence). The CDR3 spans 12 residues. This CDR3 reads CASSFQNYGYTF. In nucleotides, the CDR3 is TGTGCCAGCAGCTTTCAGAACTATGGCTACACCTTC.

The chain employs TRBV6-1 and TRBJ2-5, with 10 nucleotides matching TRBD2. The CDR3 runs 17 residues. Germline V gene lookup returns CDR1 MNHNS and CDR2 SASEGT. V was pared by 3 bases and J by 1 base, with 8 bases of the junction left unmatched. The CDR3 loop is CASSDRLAGVRQETQYF. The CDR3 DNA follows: TGTGCCAGCAGTGATCGGCTAGCGGGGGTCCGCCAAGAGACCCAGTACTTC.

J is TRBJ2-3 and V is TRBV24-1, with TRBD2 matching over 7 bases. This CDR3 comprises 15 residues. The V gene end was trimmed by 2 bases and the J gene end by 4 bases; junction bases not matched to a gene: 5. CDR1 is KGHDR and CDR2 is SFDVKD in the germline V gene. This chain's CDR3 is CATSDSAAGADTQYF. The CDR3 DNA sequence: TGTGCCACCAGTGATTCCGCTGCGGGGGCAGATACGCAGTATTTT.

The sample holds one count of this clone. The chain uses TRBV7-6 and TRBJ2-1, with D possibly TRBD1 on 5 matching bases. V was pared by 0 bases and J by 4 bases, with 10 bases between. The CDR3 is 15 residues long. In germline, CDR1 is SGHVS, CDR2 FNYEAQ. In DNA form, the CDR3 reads TGTGCCAGCAGCTTAGCAGGGGTCGGTTACAATGAGCAGTTCTTC. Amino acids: CASSLAGVGYNEQFF.

CDR3 in DNA: TGTGCCTTCCGCCTCGAGGGGAGGGTGACTGAAGCTTTCTTT. This gives the protein CAFRLEGRVTEAFF. V and J are TRBV30 and TRBJ1-1, with D possibly TRBD1 on 5 matching bases. Trimming took 7 bases from V and 5 from J, leaving 20 bases between them. Germline lookup yields CDR1 GTSNPN and CDR2 SVGIG (reference sequence). The length of the CDR3 is 14 residues.

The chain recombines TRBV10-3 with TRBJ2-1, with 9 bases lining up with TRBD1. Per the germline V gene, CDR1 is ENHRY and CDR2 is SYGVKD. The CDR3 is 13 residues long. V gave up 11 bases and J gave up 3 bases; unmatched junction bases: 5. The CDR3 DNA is TGTGCCTCATCGGGACAGGGCTACAATGAGCAGTTCTTC. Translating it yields CASSGQGYNEQFF.

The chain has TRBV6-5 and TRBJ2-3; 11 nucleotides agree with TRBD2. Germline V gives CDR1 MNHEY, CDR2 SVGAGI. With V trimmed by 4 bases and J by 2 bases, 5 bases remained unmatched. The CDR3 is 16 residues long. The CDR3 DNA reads TGTGCCAGCAGTTGGCGACTAGCGGGGCCCACAGATACGCAGTATTTT. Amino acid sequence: CASSWRLAGPTDTQYF.

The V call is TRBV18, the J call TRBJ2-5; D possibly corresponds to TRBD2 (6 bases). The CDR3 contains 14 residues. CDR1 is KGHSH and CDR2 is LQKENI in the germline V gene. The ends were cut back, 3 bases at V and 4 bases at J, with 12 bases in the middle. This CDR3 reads CASSPGEGGETQYF. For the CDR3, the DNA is TGTGCCAGCTCACCGGGAGAGGGAGGAGAGACCCAGTACTTC.

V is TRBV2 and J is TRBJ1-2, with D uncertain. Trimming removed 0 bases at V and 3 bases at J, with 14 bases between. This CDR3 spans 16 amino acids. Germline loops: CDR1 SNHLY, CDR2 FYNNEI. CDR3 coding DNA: TGTGCCAGCAGTGAAGCTTCAGTGGGTGCGGACTATGGCTACACCTTC. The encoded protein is CASSEASVGADYGYTF.

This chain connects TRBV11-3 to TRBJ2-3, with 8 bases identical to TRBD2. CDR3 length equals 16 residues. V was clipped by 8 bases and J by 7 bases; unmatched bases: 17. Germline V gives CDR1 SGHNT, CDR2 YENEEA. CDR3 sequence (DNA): TGTGCCAGCTCCCCCCCGGGGGGGGACCTGGTAAATACGCAGTATTTT. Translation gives CASSPPGGDLVNTQYF.

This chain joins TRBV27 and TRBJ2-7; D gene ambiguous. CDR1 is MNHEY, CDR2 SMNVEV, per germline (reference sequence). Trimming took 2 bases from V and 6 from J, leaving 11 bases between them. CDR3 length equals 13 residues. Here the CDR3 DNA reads TGTGCCAGCAGTTTAGCGCCCTCGGGCGAGCAGTACTTC. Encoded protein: CASSLAPSGEQYF.

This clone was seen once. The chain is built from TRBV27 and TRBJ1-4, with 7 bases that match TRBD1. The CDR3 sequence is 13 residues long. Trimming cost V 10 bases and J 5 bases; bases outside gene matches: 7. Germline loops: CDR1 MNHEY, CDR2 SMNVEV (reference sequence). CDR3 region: CATARQGNEKLFF. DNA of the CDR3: TGTGCCACCGCCAGACAGGGAAATGAAAAACTGTTTTTT.

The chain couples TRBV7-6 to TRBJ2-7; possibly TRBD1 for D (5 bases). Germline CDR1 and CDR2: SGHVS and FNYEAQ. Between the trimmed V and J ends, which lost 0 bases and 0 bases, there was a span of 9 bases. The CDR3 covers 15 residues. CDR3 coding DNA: TGTGCCAGCAGCTTAGCAGGGGCGAGCTCCTACGAGCAGTACTTC. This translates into CASSLAGASSYEQYF.

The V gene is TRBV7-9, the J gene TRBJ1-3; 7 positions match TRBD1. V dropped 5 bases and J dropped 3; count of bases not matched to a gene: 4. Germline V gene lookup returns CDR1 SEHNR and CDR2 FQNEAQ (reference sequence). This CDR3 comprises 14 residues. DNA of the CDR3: TGTGCCAGCAGCCGTACAGGGGTTGGAAACACCATATATTTT. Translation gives CASSRTGVGNTIYF.

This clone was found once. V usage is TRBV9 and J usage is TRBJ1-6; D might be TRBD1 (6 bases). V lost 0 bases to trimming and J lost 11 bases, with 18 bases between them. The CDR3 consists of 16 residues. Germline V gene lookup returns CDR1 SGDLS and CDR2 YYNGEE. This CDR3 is CASSVASSGGTTPLHF. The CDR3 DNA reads TGTGCCAGCAGCGTAGCTAGTTCGGGGGGCACAACACCCCTCCACTTT.

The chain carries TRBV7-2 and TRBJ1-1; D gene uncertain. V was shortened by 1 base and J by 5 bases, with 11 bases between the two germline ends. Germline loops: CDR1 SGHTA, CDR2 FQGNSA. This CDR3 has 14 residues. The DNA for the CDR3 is TGTGCCAGCAGCTTAGTTTATCAAGGGACTGAAGCTTTCTTT. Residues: CASSLVYQGTEAFF.

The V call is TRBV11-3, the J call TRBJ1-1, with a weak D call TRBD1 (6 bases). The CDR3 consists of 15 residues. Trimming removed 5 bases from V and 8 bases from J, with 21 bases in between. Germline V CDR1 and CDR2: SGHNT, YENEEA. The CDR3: CASSPPGGRINEAFF. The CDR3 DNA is TGTGCCAGCAGCCCCCCCGGGGGGCGGATAAACGAAGCTTTCTTT.

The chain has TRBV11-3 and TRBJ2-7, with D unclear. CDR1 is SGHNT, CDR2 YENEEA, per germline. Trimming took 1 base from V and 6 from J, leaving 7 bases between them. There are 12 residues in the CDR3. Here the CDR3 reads CASSLVGFEQYF. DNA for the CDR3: TGTGCCAGCAGCTTAGTGGGGTTCGAGCAGTACTTC.

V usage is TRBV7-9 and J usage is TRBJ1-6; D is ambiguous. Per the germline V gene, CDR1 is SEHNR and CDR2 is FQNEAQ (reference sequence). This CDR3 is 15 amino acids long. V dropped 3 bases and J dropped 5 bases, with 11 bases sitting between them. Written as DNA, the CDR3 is TGTGCCAGCAGCTTTATCGGGAGCAATAATTCACCCCTCCACTTT. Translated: CASSFIGSNNSPLHF.